This TCR beta chain is from a study of HIV-infected children after antiretroviral therapy interruption (dated by TCRdb to 2018 to 2020). For the wider study: The study included eight children, four on planned treatment interruption and four on continuous treatment, and all eight had a CD4+ count above 500 and a viral load below 50 copies/ml. Median age was 9.5 years in the interruption group and approximately 8 years in the continuous treatment group. Most participating children had recorded exposure to EBV and CMV. Samples from the interruption arm were taken at week 0, at week 12, at the end of interruption (week 24 or 48), and about 3 years after the study ended. In the continuous-treatment arm, samples from corresponding weeks 0, 48 and 150 were analyzed. Alongside measurements of thymic output, the study compared TCR repertoires of children on planned treatment interruption with TCR repertoires of children on continuous antiretroviral treatment.

The trim is 6 bases for V and 5 bases for J, with a gap of 13 bases between the germline ends. Based on the germline V gene (reference sequence), the CDR1 and CDR2 sequences are DFQATT and SNEGSKA. The cysteine opens and the phenylalanine closes a CDR3 of 12 amino acids. The kept DNA is CDR3 alone, 36 bases in frame from the first base. The table lists this clonotype with a few counts. Which antigen it targets is not known. No base qualities exist here, and no much larger clone lies one base off it. Broader findings and caveats from the paper: For naive CD4+ repertoires of PTI patients, CDR3 sharing between time points dropped once interruption began, while many sequences were shared between the end of interruption and 3 years later. In a few patients, shared-triplet CDR3 clusters rose after interruption, but the overall increase reached significance only when one outlier patient was excluded. The low number of patients is a limitation and the data should be interpreted with caution.

The sample's treatment or condition label, in plain terms: PENTA 11 planned treatment interruption arm or continuous ART arm. Children from the United Kingdom aged 2 to 15 years who had been given at least three-drug ART for at least 24 weeks were enrolled as participants. The study required cryopreserved PBMCs containing at least 5 million viable cells, and four candidate patients were excluded because of low viable PBMC yield. Memory CD8+ CD45RO+ CD45RA- T cells were FACS-sorted from thawed PBMCs on a FACSAria III cell sorter. After sorting, the cells were fixed and RNA was extracted first with the RNeasy FFPE kit and then with the RNeasy Micro kit. The library was obtained by 3' RACE. TCR libraries were generated from RNA by a 3' RACE protocol incorporating unique molecular identifiers so that PCR amplification bias could be corrected. Up to about 12 amplicon libraries were pooled and sequenced on an Illumina MiSeq with v2 2x250 paired-end chemistry. In the original analysis: Decombinator was used to process the reads, assigning V and J genes and CDR3 and applying barcode-based correction of errors and PCR bias. Repertoires were subsampled to equal depth before Gini coefficient calculation using the R ineq package. CDR3 similarity was assessed with GLIPH, Hamming distance and a shared triplet metric. Starting from the raw public reads, TCRdb applied fastp trimming at Q25, assembled clones with MiXCR and retained in-frame beta chains. Records with the same CDR3 protein are collapsed into one entry carrying the most frequent genes and DNA. The V and J calls, along with clone size, are taken from TCRdb and not from the paper's own processing. The sample contains roughly 4,200 distinct CDR3 sequences, more than 4% of them found a single time. About 26% of the sample goes to the ten largest clones.

The sequence derives from a pool of human donors with HIV. Here the sequenced sample was CD45RO+ CD8+ T cells from PBMCs, pooled from several time points, taken from a donor given antiretroviral therapy, either interrupted or continuous. The cell subset or site label, read with the paper, signifies: memory CD8+ CD45RO+ CD45RA- T cells. The sequence joins TRBV20-1 to TRBJ2-5, with a tentative D gene TRBD2 over 6 matching bases. In nucleotides, the sequence is TGCAGTGCCCAGGTTGGGGGGGAGACCCAGTACTTC. This gives the protein CSAQVGGETQYF.